The sequence of this T cell receptor (beta chain) was determined in a study of T cells in Graves' hyperthyroidism and ophthalmopathy. The CDR3 contains 13 residues. Germline loops: CDR1 SEHNR, CDR2 FQNEAQ (reference sequence). V was clipped by 6 bases and J by 3 bases; unmatched bases: 3. Uncontrolled infections, other autoimmune diseases, pregnancy or lactation led to exclusion of patients. Diagnoses used clinical symptoms, serum thyroxine and TRAb, thyroid ultrasound and orbital computed tomography. Study conclusions and caveats: Among clonotypes expanded in thyroid above 0.001, most were also found in blood. Ophthalmopathy was distinguished from stable hyperthyroidism by 13 V-J signatures.

In regard to this clonotype: Its specificity is not known.

The TCR beta CDR3 regions underwent amplification using RNA transcripts as the source. Initially, a first-round RT-PCR of the TCR CDR3 employed the HTBI primer set. Each CDR3 protein gets one entry after TCRdb re-called the multiplex PCR reads with MiXCR. The sample lists more than 500,000 distinct CDR3 sequences, 40% to 50% occurring once. The receptor's source is an adult woman with Graves' disease, either hyperthyroidism or ophthalmopathy (not recorded which). V and J are TRBV7-9 and TRBJ2-7; TRBD2 matches at 9 bases. The specimen sequenced was peripheral blood or thyroid tissue (not recorded which). The CDR3 region is CASRSSGDYEQYF. As DNA, the CDR3 is TGTGCCAGCAGGTCTAGCGGGGACTACGAGCAGTACTTC.